Shown below are 7 T cell receptor beta chains from a single sample sequenced in a study of T-cell memory formation after mild COVID-19. Via MiXCR, TCRdb re-called the 5' RACE reads, giving one row per CDR3 protein. The data hold over 120,000 distinct CDR3 sequences, with around 25% observed a single time. Sequencing input: PBMCs or a T cell subset sorted from them (not recorded which). All receptors derive from an adult woman who had mild COVID-19 (a few samples of this study predate the infection). Cell type and time point are not known.

The V call is TRBV6-5, the J call TRBJ2-3; 10 bases agree with TRBD2. The CDR3 has 16 residues. The germline gives CDR1 MNHEY, CDR2 SVGAGI. Trimming removed 6 bases from V and 1 base from J; junction bases left unmatched: 7. DNA for the CDR3: TGTGCCAGCAGACCCTTAGCGGGGGGCCGCACAGATACGCAGTATTTT. This sequence encodes CASRPLAGGRTDTQYF.

This clonotype was seen more than once but under ten times. V gene TRBV24-1 combines with J gene TRBJ2-2; tentative D call: TRBD2 (5 bases). The V end lost 0 bases, the J end lost 3 bases, and 7 bases lay between the germline ends. The CDR3 runs 15 residues. CDR1 is KGHDR and CDR2 is SFDVKD in the germline V gene. The CDR3 nucleotides read TGTGCCACCAGTGATTTGCCCGGGGACACCGGGGAGCTGTTTTTT. The encoded protein is CATSDLPGDTGELFF.

The chain combines TRBV6-5 with TRBJ2-3; the D gene is possibly TRBD2 (6 bases). The CDR3 has 14 amino acids. V gave up 8 bases and J gave up 1 base, with 13 bases separating them. Germline V gene sequence: CDR1 MNHEY, CDR2 SVGAGI. This chain's CDR3 is CASGYWGGTDTQYF. The CDR3 DNA follows: TGTGCCAGCGGCTATTGGGGGGGCACAGATACGCAGTATTTT.

The sample holds a few counts of this clonotype. This rearrangement joins TRBV7-8 to TRBJ2-2, with no clear D. Germline V CDR1 and CDR2: SGHVS, FQNEAQ. The CDR3 contains 13 residues. With 6 bases removed from V and 1 base from J, the gap between germline ends came to 6 bases. CDR3 loop: CASSQRNTGELFF. In DNA form, the CDR3 reads TGTGCCAGCAGTCAGAGGAACACCGGGGAGCTGTTTTTT.

V usage is TRBV12-3 or TRBV12-4 and J usage is TRBJ1-1, with unresolved D. V shed 3 bases and J shed 1 base, with 12 bases lying between them. The CDR3 runs 15 residues. The CDR3 DNA follows: TGTGCCAGCAGTTTCAGTCGGACGGGGAACACTGAAGCTTTCTTT. It codes for CASSFSRTGNTEAFF.

The chain is built from TRBV4-1 and TRBJ2-6; 7 bases are a match to TRBD1. The CDR3 is 18 amino acids. Germline V gene lookup returns CDR1 MGHRA and CDR2 YSYEKL. Trimming cost V 0 bases and J 3 bases; bases outside gene matches: 8. CDR3 in DNA: TGCGCCAGCAGCCAAGATCCGTTACAGGGGTTTGGGGCCAACGTCCTGACTTTC. It specifies CASSQDPLQGFGANVLTF.

The CDR3 loop is CASRRGAYNEQFF. CDR3 nucleotides: TGTGCCAGCCGGAGGGGTGCCTACAATGAGCAGTTCTTC. The rearrangement joins TRBV7-9 to TRBJ2-1; D might be TRBD2 (6 bases). Germline CDR1 reads SEHNR; CDR2 reads FQNEAQ (reference sequence). The V end lost 8 bases, the J end lost 2 bases, and 10 bases lay between the germline ends. This CDR3 contains 13 residues.